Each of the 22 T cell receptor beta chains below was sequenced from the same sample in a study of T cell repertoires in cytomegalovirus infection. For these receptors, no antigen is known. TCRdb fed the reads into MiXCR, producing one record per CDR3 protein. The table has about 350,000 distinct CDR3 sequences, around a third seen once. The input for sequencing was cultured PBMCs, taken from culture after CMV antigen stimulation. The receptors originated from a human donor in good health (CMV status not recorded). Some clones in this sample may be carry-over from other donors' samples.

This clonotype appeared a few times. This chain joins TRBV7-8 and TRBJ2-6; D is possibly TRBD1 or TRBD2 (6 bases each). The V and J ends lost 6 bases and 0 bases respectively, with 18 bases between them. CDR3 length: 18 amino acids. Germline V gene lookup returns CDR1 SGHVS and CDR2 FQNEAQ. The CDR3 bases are TGTGCCAGCAGGTCGCCGCGGGACATTGTCTCTGGGGCCAACGTCCTGACTTTC. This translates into CASRSPRDIVSGANVLTF.

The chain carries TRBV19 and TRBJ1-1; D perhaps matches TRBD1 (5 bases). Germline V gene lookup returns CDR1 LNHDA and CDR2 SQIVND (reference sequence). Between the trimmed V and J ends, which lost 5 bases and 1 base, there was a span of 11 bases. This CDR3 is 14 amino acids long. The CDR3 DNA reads TGTGCCAGTAGTCTCTACAGGCGGAACACTGAAGCTTTCTTT. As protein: CASSLYRRNTEAFF.

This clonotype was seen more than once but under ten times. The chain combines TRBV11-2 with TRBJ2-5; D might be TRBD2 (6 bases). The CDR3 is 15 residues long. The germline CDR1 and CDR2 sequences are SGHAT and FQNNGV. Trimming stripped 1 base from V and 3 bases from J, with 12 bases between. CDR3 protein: CASSLVGTAKETQYF. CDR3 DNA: TGTGCCAGCAGCTTAGTAGGGACTGCAAAAGAGACCCAGTACTTC.

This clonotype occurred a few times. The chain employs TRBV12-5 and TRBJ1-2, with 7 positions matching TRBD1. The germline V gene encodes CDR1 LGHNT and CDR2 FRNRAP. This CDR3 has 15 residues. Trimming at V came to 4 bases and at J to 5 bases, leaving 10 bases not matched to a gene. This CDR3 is CASGSPGGTAYGYTF. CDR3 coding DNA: TGTGCTAGTGGTTCCCCCGGGGGGACAGCTTATGGCTACACCTTC.

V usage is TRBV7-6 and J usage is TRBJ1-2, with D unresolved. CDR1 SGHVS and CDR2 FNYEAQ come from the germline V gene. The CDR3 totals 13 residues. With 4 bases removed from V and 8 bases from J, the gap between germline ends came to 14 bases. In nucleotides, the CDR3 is TGTGCCAGCAGCTCCGACTCTGGGCTCGGCTACACCTTC. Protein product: CASSSDSGLGYTF.

DNA of the CDR3: TGTGCCAGCAGTTACTTGATGGGAGGCCTAGGGGAGCAGTTCTTC. Amino acids: CASSYLMGGLGEQFF. V is TRBV6-6 and J is TRBJ2-1, with a possible D match to TRBD2 (6 bases). V dropped 1 base and J dropped 10 bases, with 17 bases sitting between them. This CDR3 comprises 15 residues. Per germline, CDR1 MNHNY and CDR2 SVGAGI (reference sequence).

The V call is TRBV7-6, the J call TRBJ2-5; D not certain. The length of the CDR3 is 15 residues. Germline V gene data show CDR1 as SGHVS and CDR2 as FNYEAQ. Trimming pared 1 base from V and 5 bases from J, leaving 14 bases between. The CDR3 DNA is TGTGCCAGCAGCTTAGTTGCGGCCCCCCGGGAGACCCAGTACTTC. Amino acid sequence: CASSLVAAPRETQYF.

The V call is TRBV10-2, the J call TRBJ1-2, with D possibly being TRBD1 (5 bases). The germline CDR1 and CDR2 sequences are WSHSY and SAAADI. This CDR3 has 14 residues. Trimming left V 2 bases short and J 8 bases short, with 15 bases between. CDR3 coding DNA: TGCGCCAGCAGTGAGCGGGGGAGGAGGGAAGGCTACACCTTC. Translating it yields CASSERGRREGYTF.

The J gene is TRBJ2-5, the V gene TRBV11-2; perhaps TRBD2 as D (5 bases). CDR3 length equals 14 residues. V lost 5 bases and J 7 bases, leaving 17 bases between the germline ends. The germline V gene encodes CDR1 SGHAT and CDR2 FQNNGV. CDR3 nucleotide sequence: TGTGCCAGCAGCCCCGGGGTAGATCCCGGGACCCAGTACTTC. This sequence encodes CASSPGVDPGTQYF.

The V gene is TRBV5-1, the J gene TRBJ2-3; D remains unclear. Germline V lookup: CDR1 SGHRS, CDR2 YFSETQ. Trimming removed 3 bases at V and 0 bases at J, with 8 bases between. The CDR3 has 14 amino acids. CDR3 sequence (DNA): TGCGCCAGCAGCTCATCGACTAGCACAGATACGCAGTATTTT. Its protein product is CASSSSTSTDTQYF.

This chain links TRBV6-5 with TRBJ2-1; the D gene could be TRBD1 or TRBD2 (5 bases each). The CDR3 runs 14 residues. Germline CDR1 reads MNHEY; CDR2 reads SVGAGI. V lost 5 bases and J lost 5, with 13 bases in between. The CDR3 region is CASSNPSGHNEQFF. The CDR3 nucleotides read TGTGCCAGCAGTAACCCTTCGGGACACAATGAGCAGTTCTTC.

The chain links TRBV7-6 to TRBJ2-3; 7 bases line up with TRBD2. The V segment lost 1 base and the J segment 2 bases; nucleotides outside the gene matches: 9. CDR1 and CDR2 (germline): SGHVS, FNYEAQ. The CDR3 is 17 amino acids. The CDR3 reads CASSLVAGERSTDTQYF. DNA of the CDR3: TGTGCCAGCAGCTTAGTGGCGGGAGAGAGATCCACAGATACGCAGTATTTT.

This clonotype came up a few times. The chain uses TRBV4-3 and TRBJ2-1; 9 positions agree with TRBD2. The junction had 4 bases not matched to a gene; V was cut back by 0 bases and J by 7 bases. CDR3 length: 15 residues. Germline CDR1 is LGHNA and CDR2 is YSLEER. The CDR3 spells CASSQDSLAGNEQFF. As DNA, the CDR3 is TGCGCCAGCAGCCAAGATAGCCTAGCGGGAAATGAGCAGTTCTTC.

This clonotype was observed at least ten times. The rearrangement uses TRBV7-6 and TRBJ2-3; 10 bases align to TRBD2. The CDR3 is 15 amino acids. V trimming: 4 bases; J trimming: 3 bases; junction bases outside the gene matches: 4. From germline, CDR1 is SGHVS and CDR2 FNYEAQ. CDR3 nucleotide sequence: TGTGCCAGCAGCTCTCTAGCGGGAGAGACAGATACGCAGTATTTT. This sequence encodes CASSSLAGETDTQYF.

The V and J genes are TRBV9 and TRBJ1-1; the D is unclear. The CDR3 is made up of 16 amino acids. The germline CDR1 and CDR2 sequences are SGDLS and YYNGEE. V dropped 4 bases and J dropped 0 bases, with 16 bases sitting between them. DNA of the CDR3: TGTGCCAGCAGCCCCCCCCCTACGGAAATGAACACTGAAGCTTTCTTT. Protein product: CASSPPPTEMNTEAFF.

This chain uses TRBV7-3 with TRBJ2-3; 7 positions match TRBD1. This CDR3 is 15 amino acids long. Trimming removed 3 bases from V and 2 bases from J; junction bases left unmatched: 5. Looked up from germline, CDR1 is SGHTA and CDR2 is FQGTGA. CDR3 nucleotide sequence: TGTGCCAGCAGCTTCCGGGACAGTACCACAGATACGCAGTATTTT. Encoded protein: CASSFRDSTTDTQYF.

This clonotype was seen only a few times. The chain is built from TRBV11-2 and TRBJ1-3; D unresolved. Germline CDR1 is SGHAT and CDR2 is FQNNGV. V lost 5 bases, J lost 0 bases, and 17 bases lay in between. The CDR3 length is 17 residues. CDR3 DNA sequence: TGTGCCAGCAGCACCCGGGTGAGCCCTCCCTCTGGAAACACCATATATTTT. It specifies CASSTRVSPPSGNTIYF.

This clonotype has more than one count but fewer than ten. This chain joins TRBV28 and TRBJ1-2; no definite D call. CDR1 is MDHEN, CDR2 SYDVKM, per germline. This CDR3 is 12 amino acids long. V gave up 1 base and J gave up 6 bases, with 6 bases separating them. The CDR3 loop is CASSLFSNGYTF. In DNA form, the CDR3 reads TGTGCCAGCAGTTTATTTAGTAATGGCTACACCTTC.

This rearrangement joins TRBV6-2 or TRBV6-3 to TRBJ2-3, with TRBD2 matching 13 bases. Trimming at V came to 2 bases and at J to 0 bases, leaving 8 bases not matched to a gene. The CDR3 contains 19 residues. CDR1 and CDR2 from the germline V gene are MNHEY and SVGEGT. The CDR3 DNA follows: TGTGCCAGCAGTTACGGTAGGACTAGCGGGAGTCCTAGCACAGATACGCAGTATTTT. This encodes CASSYGRTSGSPSTDTQYF.

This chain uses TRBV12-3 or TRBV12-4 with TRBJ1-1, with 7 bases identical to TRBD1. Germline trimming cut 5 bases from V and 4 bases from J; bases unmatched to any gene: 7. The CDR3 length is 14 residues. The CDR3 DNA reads TGTGCCAGCAGTCAGACAGGGAGGAGCACTGAAGCTTTCTTT. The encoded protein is CASSQTGRSTEAFF.

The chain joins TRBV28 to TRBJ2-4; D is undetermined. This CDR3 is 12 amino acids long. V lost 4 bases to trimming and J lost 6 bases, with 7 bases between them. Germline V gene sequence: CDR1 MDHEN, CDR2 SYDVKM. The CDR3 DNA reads TGTGCCAGCAGTTCCGACCCAAACATTCAGTACTTC. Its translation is CASSSDPNIQYF.

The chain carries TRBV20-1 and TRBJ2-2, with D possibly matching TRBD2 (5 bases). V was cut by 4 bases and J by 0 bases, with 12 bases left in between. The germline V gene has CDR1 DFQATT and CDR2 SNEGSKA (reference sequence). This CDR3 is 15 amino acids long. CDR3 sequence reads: CSATIGETNTGELFF. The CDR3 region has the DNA TGCAGTGCTACCATCGGGGAGACGAACACCGGGGAGCTGTTTTTT.